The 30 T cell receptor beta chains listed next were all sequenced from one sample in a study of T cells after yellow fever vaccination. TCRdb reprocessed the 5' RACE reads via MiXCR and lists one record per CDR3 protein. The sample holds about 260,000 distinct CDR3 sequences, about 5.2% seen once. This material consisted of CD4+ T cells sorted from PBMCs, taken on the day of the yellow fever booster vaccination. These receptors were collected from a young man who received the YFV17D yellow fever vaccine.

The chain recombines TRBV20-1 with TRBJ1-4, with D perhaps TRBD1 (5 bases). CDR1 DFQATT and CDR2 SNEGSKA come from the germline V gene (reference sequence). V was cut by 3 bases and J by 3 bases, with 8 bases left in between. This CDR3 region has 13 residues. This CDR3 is CSASSQANEKLFF. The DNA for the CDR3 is TGCAGTGCTAGTTCACAGGCTAATGAAAAACTGTTTTTT.

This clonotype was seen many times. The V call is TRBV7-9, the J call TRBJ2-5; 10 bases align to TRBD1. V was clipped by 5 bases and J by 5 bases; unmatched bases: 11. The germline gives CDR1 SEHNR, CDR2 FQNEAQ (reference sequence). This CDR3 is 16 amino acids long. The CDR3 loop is CASSPDRGHGLETQYF. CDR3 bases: TGTGCCAGCAGCCCCGACAGGGGGCATGGGCTGGAGACCCAGTACTTC.

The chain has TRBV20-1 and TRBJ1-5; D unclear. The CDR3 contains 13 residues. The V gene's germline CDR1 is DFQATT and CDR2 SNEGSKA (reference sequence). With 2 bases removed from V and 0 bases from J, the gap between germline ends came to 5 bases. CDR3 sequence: CSARQNSNQPQHF. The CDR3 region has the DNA TGCAGTGCTAGACAGAATAGCAATCAGCCCCAGCATTTT.

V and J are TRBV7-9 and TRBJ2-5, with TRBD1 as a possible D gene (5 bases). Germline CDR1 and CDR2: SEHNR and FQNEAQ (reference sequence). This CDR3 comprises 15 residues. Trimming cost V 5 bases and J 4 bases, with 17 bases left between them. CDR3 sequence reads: CASSRGADGRETQYF. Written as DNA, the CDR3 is TGTGCCAGCAGCCGTGGGGCAGACGGGCGAGAGACCCAGTACTTC.

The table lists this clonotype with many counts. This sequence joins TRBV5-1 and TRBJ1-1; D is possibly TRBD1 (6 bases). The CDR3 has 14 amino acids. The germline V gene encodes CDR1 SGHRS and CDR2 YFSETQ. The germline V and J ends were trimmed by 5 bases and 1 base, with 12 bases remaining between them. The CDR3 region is CASRAGHQNTEAFF. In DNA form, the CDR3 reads TGCGCCAGCAGGGCGGGACACCAGAACACTGAAGCTTTCTTT.

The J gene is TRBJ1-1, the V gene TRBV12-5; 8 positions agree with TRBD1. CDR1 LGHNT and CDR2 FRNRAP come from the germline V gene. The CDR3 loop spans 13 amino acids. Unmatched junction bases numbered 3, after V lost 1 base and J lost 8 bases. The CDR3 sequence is CASGLDRGVEAFF. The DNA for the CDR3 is TGTGCTAGTGGTTTGGACAGGGGGGTCGAAGCTTTCTTT.

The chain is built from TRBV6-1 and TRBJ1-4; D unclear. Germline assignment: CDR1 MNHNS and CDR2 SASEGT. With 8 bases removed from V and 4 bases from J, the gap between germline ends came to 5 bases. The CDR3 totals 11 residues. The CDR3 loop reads CASRINEKLFF. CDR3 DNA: TGTGCCAGCCGCATTAATGAAAAACTGTTTTTT.

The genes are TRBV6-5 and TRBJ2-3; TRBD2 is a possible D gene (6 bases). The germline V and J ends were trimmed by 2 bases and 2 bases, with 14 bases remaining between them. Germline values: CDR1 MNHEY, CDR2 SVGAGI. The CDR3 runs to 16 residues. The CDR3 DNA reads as TGTGCCAGCAGTTACGGGGGACTTCGAATCACAGATACGCAGTATTTT. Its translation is CASSYGGLRITDTQYF.

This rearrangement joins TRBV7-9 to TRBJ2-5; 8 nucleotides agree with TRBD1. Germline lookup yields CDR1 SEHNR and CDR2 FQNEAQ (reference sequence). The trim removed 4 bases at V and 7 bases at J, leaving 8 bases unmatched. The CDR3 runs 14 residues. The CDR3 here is CASSSRTGIGTQYF. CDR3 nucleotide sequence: TGTGCCAGCAGCTCGCGGACAGGGATCGGGACCCAGTACTTC.

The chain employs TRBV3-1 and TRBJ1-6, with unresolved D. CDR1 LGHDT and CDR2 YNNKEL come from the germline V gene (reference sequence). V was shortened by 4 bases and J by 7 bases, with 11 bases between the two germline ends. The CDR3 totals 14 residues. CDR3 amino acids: CASSPWAGNSPLHF. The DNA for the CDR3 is TGTGCCAGCAGCCCCTGGGCAGGCAATTCACCCCTCCACTTT.

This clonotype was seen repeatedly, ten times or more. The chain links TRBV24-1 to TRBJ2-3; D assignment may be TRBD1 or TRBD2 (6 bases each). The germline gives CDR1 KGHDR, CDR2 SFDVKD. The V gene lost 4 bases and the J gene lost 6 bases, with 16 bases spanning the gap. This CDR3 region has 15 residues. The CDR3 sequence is CATSDPARGPDTQYF. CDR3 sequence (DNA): TGTGCCACCAGTGACCCCGCTCGGGGGCCCGATACGCAGTATTTT.

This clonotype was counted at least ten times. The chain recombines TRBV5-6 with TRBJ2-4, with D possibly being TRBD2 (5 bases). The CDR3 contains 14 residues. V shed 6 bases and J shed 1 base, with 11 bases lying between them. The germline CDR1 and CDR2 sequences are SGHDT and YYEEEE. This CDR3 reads CASNLLAAKNIQYF. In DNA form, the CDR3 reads TGTGCCAGCAACCTATTAGCGGCCAAAAACATTCAGTACTTC.

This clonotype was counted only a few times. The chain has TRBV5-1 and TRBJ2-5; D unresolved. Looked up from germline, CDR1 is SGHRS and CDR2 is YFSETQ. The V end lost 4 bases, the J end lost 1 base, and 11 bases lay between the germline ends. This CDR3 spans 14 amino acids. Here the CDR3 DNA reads TGCGCCAGCAGCGTCCCTGGCGGCCAAGAGACCCAGTACTTC. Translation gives CASSVPGGQETQYF.

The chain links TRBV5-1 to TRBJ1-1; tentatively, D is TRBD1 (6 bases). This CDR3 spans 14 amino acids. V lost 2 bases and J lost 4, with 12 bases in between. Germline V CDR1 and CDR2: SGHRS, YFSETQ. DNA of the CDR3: TGCGCCAGCAGCTTACAGGGATTGGGCACTGAAGCTTTCTTT. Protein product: CASSLQGLGTEAFF. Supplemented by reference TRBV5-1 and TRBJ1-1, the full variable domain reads KAGVTQTPRYLIKTRGQQVTLSCSPISGHRSVSWYQQTPGQGLQFLFEYFSETQRNKGNFPGRFSGRQFSNSRSEMNVSTLELGDSALYLCASSLQGLGTEAFFGQGTRLTVV.

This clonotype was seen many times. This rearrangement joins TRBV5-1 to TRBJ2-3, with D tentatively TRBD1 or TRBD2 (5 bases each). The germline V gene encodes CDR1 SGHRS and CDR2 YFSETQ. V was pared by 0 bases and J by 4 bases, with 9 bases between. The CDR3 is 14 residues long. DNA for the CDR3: TGCGCCAGCAGCTTGGTTGGGGACGCAGATACGCAGTATTTT. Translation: CASSLVGDADTQYF.

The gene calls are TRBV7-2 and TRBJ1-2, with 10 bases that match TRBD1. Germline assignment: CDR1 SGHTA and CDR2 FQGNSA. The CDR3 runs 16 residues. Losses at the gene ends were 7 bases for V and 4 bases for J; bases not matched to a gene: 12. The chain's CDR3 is CASNAGTGDYVYGYTF. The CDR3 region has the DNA TGTGCCAGCAACGCCGGGACAGGGGACTATGTCTATGGCTACACCTTC.

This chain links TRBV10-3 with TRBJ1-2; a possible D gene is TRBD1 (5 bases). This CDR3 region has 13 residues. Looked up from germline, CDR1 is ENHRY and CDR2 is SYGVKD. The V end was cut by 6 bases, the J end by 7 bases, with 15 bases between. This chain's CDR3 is CAIRRGPGSGYTF. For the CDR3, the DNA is TGTGCCATCAGGAGGGGACCGGGGTCTGGCTACACCTTC.

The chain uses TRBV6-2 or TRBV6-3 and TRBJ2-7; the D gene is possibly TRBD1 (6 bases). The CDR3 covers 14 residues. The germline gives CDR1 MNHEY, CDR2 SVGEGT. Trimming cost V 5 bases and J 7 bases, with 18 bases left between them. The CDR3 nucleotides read TGTGCCAGCAGTCGGACAGTCGGGCGAGGAGAGCAGTACGTC. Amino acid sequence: CASSRTVGRGEQYV.

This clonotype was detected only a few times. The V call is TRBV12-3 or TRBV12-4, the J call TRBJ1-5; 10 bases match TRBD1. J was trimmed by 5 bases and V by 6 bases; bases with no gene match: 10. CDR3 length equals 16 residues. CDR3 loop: CASRRTPGTGDQPQHF. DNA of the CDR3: TGTGCCAGCAGACGCACCCCCGGGACAGGGGATCAGCCCCAGCATTTT.

The CDR3 DNA reads as TGTGCCACGTCCATCGGGGGAAACACCATATATTTT. The encoded protein is CATSIGGNTIYF. The genes are TRBV6-6 and TRBJ1-3; D unresolved. The germline V gene encodes CDR1 MNHNY and CDR2 SVGAGI (reference sequence). Trimming cost V 10 bases and J 4 bases, with 11 bases left between them. The CDR3 loop spans 12 amino acids.

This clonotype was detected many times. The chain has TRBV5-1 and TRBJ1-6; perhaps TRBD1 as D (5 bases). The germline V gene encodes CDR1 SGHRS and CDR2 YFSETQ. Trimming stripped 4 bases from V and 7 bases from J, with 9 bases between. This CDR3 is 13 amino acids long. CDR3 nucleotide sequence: TGCGCCAGCAGCCAGGGAGGGAATTCACCCCTCCACTTT. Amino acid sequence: CASSQGGNSPLHF.

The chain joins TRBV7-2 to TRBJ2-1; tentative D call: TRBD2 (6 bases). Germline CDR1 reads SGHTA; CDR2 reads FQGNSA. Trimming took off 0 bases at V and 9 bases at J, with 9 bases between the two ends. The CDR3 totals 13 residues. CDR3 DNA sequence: TGTGCCAGCAGCTTAGCGATGGGACTTGAGCAGTTCTTC. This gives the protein CASSLAMGLEQFF.

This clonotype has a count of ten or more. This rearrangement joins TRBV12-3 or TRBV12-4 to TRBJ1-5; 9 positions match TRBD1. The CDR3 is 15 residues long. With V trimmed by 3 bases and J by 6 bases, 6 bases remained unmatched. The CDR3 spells CASSFRQGDGQPQHF. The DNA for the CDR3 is TGTGCCAGCAGTTTCAGACAGGGGGACGGTCAGCCCCAGCATTTT.

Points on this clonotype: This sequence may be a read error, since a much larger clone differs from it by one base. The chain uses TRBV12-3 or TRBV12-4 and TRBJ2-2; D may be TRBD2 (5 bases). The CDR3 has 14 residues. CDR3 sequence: CASSFQKNTGEPFF. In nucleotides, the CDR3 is TGTGCCAGCAGTTTCCAGAAAAACACCGGGGAGCCGTTTTTT.

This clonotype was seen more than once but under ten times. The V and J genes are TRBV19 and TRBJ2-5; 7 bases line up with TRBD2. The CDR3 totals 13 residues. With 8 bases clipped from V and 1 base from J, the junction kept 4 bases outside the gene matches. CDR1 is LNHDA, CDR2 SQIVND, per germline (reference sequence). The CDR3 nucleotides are TGTGCCAGTGGACTAGGCCTCCAAGAGACCCAGTACTTC. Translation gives CASGLGLQETQYF.

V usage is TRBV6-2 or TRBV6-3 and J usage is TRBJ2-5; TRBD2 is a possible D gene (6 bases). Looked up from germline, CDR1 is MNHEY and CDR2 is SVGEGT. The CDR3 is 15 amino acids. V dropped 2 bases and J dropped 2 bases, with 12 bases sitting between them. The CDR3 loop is CASSYHTAGQETQYF. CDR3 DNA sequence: TGTGCCAGCAGTTACCATACCGCGGGGCAAGAGACCCAGTACTTC.

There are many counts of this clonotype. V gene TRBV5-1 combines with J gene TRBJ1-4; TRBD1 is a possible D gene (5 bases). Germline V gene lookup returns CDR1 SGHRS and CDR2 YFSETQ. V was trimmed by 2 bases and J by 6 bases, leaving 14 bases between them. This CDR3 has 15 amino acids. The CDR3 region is CASSLDSVIDEKLFF. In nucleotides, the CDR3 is TGCGCCAGCAGCTTAGACAGCGTTATTGATGAAAAACTGTTTTTT.

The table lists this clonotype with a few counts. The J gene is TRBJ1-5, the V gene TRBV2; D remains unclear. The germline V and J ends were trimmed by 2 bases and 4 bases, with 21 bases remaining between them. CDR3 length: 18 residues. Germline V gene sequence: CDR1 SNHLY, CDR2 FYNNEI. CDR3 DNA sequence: TGTGCCAGCAGTGAACTTCTGGGGAACCTCCGGGAGAATCAGCCCCAGCATTTT. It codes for CASSELLGNLRENQPQHF.

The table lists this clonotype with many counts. CDR3 bases: TGTGCCAGCAGCTCACAGGGCGGGGGTGAAAAACTGTTTTTT. Its translation: CASSSQGGGEKLFF. The rearrangement joins TRBV7-9 to TRBJ1-4, with TRBD1 as a possible D gene (6 bases). Per germline, CDR1 SEHNR and CDR2 FQNEAQ (reference sequence). V lost 4 bases to trimming and J lost 7 bases, with 13 bases between them. The CDR3 runs 14 residues.

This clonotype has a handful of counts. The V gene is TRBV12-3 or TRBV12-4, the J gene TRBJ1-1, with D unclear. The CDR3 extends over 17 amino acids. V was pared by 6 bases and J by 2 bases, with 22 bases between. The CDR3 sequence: CASSIGTRRWQNTEAFF. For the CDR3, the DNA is TGTGCCAGCAGCATCGGTACAAGGAGGTGGCAAAACACTGAAGCTTTCTTT.